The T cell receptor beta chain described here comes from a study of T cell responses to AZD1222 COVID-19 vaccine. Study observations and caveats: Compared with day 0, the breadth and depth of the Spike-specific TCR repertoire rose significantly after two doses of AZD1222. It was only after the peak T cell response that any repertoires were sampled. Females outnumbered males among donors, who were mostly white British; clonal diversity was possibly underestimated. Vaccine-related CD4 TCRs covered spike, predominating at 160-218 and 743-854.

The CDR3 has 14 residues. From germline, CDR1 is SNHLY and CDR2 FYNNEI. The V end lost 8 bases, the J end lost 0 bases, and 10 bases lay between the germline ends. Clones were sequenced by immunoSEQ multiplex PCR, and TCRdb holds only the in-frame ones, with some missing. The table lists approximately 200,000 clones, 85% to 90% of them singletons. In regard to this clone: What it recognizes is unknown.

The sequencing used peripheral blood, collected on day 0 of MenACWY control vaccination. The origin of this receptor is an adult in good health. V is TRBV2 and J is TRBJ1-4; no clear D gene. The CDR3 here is CASRYGTTNEKLFF. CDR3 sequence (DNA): TGTGCCAGCCGATACGGGACAACTAATGAAAAACTGTTTTTT.